Each of the 25 T cell receptor beta chains below was sequenced from the same sample in a study of neurological immune-mediated disorders. TCRdb recomputed calls from the 5' RACE reads with MiXCR, one row per CDR3 protein. The sample includes around 20,000 distinct CDR3 sequences, 5% to 7% of them seen just once. Sequencing was done on a sample of CD8+ T cells from blood. The receptors shown here come from a young man in good health.

This clonotype has a count of ten or more. The chain links TRBV7-9 to TRBJ2-5; tentative D call: TRBD2 (5 bases). The CDR3 spans 13 residues. Trimming removed 5 bases at V and 3 bases at J, with 10 bases between. In germline, CDR1 is SEHNR, CDR2 FQNEAQ (reference sequence). The CDR3 region has the DNA TGTGCCAGCAGCCCGAGGGCAGAAGAGACCCAGTACTTC. Amino acids: CASSPRAEETQYF.

There are many counts of this clonotype. The J gene is TRBJ1-2, the V gene TRBV7-9; no reliable D call. CDR3 length equals 12 residues. Germline V lookup: CDR1 SEHNR, CDR2 FQNEAQ (reference sequence). Trimming shortened V by 1 base and J by 7 bases, and 7 bases separated the two germline ends. CDR3 protein: CASSLVAFGYTF. The CDR3 nucleotides are TGTGCCAGCAGCTTAGTCGCGTTTGGCTACACCTTC.

The table lists this clonotype with a few counts. The chain couples TRBV19 to TRBJ1-1, with a weak D call TRBD1 (6 bases). CDR3 size: 13 residues. V was cut by 5 bases and J by 7 bases, with 14 bases left in between. Germline V gene data show CDR1 as LNHDA and CDR2 as SQIVND (reference sequence). This CDR3 reads CASSPQGPLEAFF. CDR3 coding DNA: TGTGCCAGTAGTCCCCAGGGGCCTCTTGAAGCTTTCTTT. The variable domain in full, with the rest retrieved from reference TRBV19 and TRBJ1-1, is DGGITQSPKYLFRKEGQNVTLSCEQNLNHDAMYWYRQDPGQGLRLIYYSQIVNDFQKGDIAEGYSVSREKKESFPLTVTSAQKNPTAFYLCASSPQGPLEAFFGQGTRLTVV.

The table lists this clonotype with many counts. The chain uses TRBV20-1 and TRBJ1-2; D call uncertain. Germline V gives CDR1 DFQATT, CDR2 SNEGSKA (reference sequence). The V and J ends lost 3 bases and 4 bases respectively, with 9 bases between them. This CDR3 comprises 12 residues. CDR3 DNA: TGCAGTGCTAGGGGCACCCTCTATGGCTACACCTTC. This codes for CSARGTLYGYTF.

This clonotype has ten or more counts. The chain combines TRBV6-6 with TRBJ1-4; D unclear. Germline V gene lookup returns CDR1 MNHNY and CDR2 SVGAGI (reference sequence). The CDR3 is made up of 14 amino acids. V was cut by 2 bases and J by 6 bases, with 10 bases left in between. The CDR3 reads CASSYREADEKLFF. The CDR3 nucleotides are TGTGCCAGCAGTTACCGGGAGGCCGATGAAAAACTGTTTTTT.

This clonotype was detected many times. The rearrangement links TRBV3-1 to TRBJ1-1; D is uncertain. Germline loops: CDR1 LGHDT, CDR2 YNNKEL (reference sequence). This CDR3 is built from 14 residues. Trimming pared 0 bases from V and 8 bases from J, leaving 13 bases between. Here the CDR3 reads CASSQDGISGEAFF. As DNA, the CDR3 is TGTGCCAGCAGCCAAGATGGCATTAGCGGCGAAGCTTTCTTT. Complete variable domain (other parts from reference TRBV3-1 and TRBJ1-1): DTAVSQTPKYLVTQMGNDKSIKCEQNLGHDTMYWYKQDSKKFLKIMFSYNNKELIINETVPNRFSPKSPDKAHLNLHINSLELGDSAVYFCASSQDGISGEAFFGQGTRLTVV.

This clonotype was counted ten times or more. The chain employs TRBV4-1 and TRBJ1-2; no clear D. The CDR3 sequence is 14 residues long. The ends were cut back, 0 bases at V and 4 bases at J, with 9 bases in the middle. The germline gives CDR1 MGHRA, CDR2 YSYEKL. The CDR3 nucleotides read TGCGCCAGCAGCCAAGAGTACGGCATCTATGGCTACACCTTC. Encoded protein: CASSQEYGIYGYTF.

This clonotype was counted many times. The chain employs TRBV7-6 and TRBJ1-1, with D perhaps TRBD1 (5 bases). Germline values: CDR1 SGHVS, CDR2 FNYEAQ. Trimming shortened V by 5 bases and J by 0 bases, and 10 bases separated the two germline ends. This CDR3 has 14 amino acids. The CDR3 spells CASSQGLMNTEAFF. CDR3 DNA: TGTGCCAGCAGCCAGGGTCTTATGAACACTGAAGCTTTCTTT.

This clonotype has ten or more counts. V usage is TRBV11-2 and J usage is TRBJ2-7; D may be TRBD1 (6 bases). This CDR3 has 15 residues. The germline CDR1 and CDR2 sequences are SGHAT and FQNNGV. The V end was cut by 3 bases, the J end by 0 bases, with 12 bases between. CDR3 nucleotides: TGTGCCAGCAGCTTGGATACAGGGCTCTCCTACGAGCAGTACTTC. This codes for CASSLDTGLSYEQYF.

This clonotype was seen ten or more times. V gene TRBV6-5 combines with J gene TRBJ2-7, with D unresolved. The CDR3 runs 15 residues. Trimming cost V 0 bases and J 4 bases, with 13 bases left between them. CDR1 is MNHEY and CDR2 is SVGAGI in the germline V gene. Written as DNA, the CDR3 is TGTGCCAGCAGTTACTCTTCGGGCTGGATGTACGAGCAGTACTTC. This translates into CASSYSSGWMYEQYF.

This clonotype was recorded many times. The chain joins TRBV6-5 to TRBJ1-6; TRBD1 matches at 8 bases. This CDR3 comprises 14 residues. Per germline, CDR1 MNHEY and CDR2 SVGAGI. V lost 2 bases to trimming and J lost 14 bases; unmatched junction nucleotides: 8. The CDR3 is CASSYDTGTGSLHF. The CDR3 region has the DNA TGTGCCAGCAGTTACGATACCGGGACAGGTTCCCTCCACTTT.

This clonotype was seen at least ten times. The V gene is TRBV10-3, the J gene TRBJ2-7; no clear D gene. Germline CDR1 is ENHRY and CDR2 is SYGVKD. V was clipped by 0 bases and J by 2 bases, with 8 bases between them. This CDR3 contains 14 residues. CDR3 amino acids: CAISESTRTYEQYF. The CDR3, as DNA: TGTGCCATCAGTGAGTCGACAAGAACCTACGAGCAGTACTTC.

This clonotype was recorded at least ten times. The rearrangement joins TRBV29-1 to TRBJ2-3, with D possibly TRBD1 on 5 matching bases. This CDR3 is 14 amino acids long. The V and J ends lost 4 bases and 1 base respectively, with 12 bases between them. The germline CDR1 and CDR2 sequences are SQVTM and ANQGSEA. The CDR3 region has the DNA TGCAGCGTTGTCGCCAGGGAACGCACAGATACGCAGTATTTT. Translating gives CSVVARERTDTQYF.

This clonotype was seen many times. The genes are TRBV12-3 or TRBV12-4 and TRBJ1-1; tentatively, D is TRBD1 (5 bases). CDR3 size: 12 residues. Trimming pared 8 bases from V and 4 bases from J, leaving 11 bases between. The CDR3 sequence is CASEGEGTEAFF. The CDR3 DNA sequence: TGTGCCAGCGAAGGGGAAGGCACTGAAGCTTTCTTT.

This clonotype was detected ten times or more. The CDR3 coding sequence is TGCAGCGCTGGGAAGAGCCTTACCGGGGAGCTGTTTTTT. It yields the protein CSAGKSLTGELFF. The genes are TRBV29-1 and TRBJ2-2, with D unresolved. Between the trimmed V and J ends, which lost 7 bases and 5 bases, there was a span of 14 bases. The V gene's germline CDR1 is SQVTM and CDR2 ANQGSEA. The CDR3 sequence is 13 residues long.

The chain combines TRBV4-1 with TRBJ1-3; D uncertain. Germline-derived CDR1 and CDR2 are MGHRA and YSYEKL. V lost 3 bases, J lost 8 bases, and 14 bases lay in between. CDR3 length: 14 residues. CDR3 protein: CASSQAGIGDTIYF. The CDR3 coding sequence is TGCGCCAGCAGCCAGGCCGGGATCGGGGACACCATATATTTT.

This clonotype was recorded at least ten times. The chain employs TRBV20-1 and TRBJ2-1; possibly TRBD2 for D (6 bases). Trimming pared 0 bases from V and 3 bases from J, leaving 9 bases between. In germline, CDR1 is DFQATT, CDR2 SNEGSKA (reference sequence). There are 14 residues in the CDR3. CDR3 loop: CSARDAGRYNEQFF. The CDR3 DNA sequence: TGCAGTGCTAGAGATGCGGGGCGCTACAATGAGCAGTTCTTC.

This clonotype was detected ten times or more. This chain connects TRBV29-1 to TRBJ1-1; maybe TRBD1 (5 bases). Germline CDR1 is SQVTM and CDR2 is ANQGSEA. CDR3 length equals 15 residues. The V and J ends lost 6 bases and 6 bases respectively, with 23 bases between them. CDR3 sequence reads: CSVPRGAGLNPEAFF. In DNA form, the CDR3 reads TGCAGCGTCCCAAGAGGGGCAGGGCTCAACCCTGAAGCTTTCTTT.

This clonotype was observed at least ten times. The chain links TRBV5-1 to TRBJ2-3, with TRBD2 identical over 8 bases. Germline V lookup: CDR1 SGHRS, CDR2 YFSETQ. The CDR3 covers 14 residues. With 6 bases clipped from V and 1 base from J, the junction kept 4 bases outside the gene matches. DNA for the CDR3: TGCGCCAGCACGGGGGGGGTGCGCACAGATACGCAGTATTTT. It specifies CASTGGVRTDTQYF.

This chain joins TRBV5-4 and TRBJ1-1; D not certain. The germline V and J ends were trimmed by 0 bases and 8 bases, with 11 bases remaining between them. CDR1 SGHNT and CDR2 YYREEE come from the germline V gene (reference sequence). CDR3 length: 13 residues. CDR3: CASSLGVSPEAFF. The CDR3 DNA reads TGTGCCAGCAGCTTGGGAGTATCTCCCGAAGCTTTCTTT.

This clonotype was seen many times. The V gene is TRBV27, the J gene TRBJ2-7; weak D call: TRBD1 (5 bases). The CDR3 spans 14 residues. Trimming left V 3 bases short and J 6 bases short, with 15 bases between. The germline V gene encodes CDR1 MNHEY and CDR2 SMNVEV (reference sequence). Written as DNA, the CDR3 is TGTGCCAGCAGTTTGGGTGTGACAGTTGGCGAGCAGTACTTC. Its translation: CASSLGVTVGEQYF.

This clonotype appeared many times. This chain joins TRBV29-1 and TRBJ2-2, with 7 bases matching TRBD1. V lost 7 bases to trimming and J lost 2 bases; unmatched junction nucleotides: 4. CDR1 is SQVTM, CDR2 ANQGSEA, per germline. The CDR3 runs to 13 residues. CDR3 in amino acids: CSARDSNTGELFF. CDR3 in DNA: TGCAGCGCCCGGGACAGTAACACCGGGGAGCTGTTTTTT.

V is TRBV7-9 and J is TRBJ2-3; no firm D call. Germline V gene lookup returns CDR1 SEHNR and CDR2 FQNEAQ (reference sequence). CDR3 length equals 12 residues. Trimming pared 5 bases from V and 3 bases from J, leaving 6 bases between. DNA for the CDR3: TGTGCCAGCAGCACCGGAACAGATACGCAGTATTTT. Its translation is CASSTGTDTQYF.

This clonotype showed up many times. This sequence joins TRBV3-1 and TRBJ1-2; D gene uncertain. CDR1 LGHDT and CDR2 YNNKEL come from the germline V gene (reference sequence). V gave up 0 bases and J gave up 4 bases, with 9 bases separating them. The CDR3 loop spans 14 amino acids. This CDR3 is CASSQDGAVYGYTF. CDR3 nucleotides: TGTGCCAGCAGCCAAGATGGTGCAGTCTATGGCTACACCTTC.

This clonotype occurred many times. This chain joins TRBV18 and TRBJ2-1; D may be TRBD2 (7 bases). V was clipped by 0 bases and J by 9 bases, with 9 bases between them. This CDR3 spans 13 amino acids. In germline, CDR1 is KGHSH, CDR2 LQKENI. The CDR3 DNA is TGTGCCAGCTCACCACCGGGGGGGCCTGAGCAGTTCTTC. This codes for CASSPPGGPEQFF.